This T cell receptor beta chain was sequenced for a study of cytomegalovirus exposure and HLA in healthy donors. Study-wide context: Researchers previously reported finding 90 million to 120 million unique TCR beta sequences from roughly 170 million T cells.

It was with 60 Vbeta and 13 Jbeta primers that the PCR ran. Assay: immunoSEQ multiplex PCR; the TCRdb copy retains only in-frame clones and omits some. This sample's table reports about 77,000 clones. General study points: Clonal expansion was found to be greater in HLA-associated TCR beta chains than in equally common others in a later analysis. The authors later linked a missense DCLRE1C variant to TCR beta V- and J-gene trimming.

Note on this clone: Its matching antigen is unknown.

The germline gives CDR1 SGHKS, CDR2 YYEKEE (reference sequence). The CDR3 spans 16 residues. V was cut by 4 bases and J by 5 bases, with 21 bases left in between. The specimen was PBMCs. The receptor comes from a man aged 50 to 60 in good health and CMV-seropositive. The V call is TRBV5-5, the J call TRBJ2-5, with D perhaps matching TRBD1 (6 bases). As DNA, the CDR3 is TGTGCCAGCAGCCGAACTATCCCGGGACATTGGGAGACCCAGTACTTC. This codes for CASSRTIPGHWETQYF.